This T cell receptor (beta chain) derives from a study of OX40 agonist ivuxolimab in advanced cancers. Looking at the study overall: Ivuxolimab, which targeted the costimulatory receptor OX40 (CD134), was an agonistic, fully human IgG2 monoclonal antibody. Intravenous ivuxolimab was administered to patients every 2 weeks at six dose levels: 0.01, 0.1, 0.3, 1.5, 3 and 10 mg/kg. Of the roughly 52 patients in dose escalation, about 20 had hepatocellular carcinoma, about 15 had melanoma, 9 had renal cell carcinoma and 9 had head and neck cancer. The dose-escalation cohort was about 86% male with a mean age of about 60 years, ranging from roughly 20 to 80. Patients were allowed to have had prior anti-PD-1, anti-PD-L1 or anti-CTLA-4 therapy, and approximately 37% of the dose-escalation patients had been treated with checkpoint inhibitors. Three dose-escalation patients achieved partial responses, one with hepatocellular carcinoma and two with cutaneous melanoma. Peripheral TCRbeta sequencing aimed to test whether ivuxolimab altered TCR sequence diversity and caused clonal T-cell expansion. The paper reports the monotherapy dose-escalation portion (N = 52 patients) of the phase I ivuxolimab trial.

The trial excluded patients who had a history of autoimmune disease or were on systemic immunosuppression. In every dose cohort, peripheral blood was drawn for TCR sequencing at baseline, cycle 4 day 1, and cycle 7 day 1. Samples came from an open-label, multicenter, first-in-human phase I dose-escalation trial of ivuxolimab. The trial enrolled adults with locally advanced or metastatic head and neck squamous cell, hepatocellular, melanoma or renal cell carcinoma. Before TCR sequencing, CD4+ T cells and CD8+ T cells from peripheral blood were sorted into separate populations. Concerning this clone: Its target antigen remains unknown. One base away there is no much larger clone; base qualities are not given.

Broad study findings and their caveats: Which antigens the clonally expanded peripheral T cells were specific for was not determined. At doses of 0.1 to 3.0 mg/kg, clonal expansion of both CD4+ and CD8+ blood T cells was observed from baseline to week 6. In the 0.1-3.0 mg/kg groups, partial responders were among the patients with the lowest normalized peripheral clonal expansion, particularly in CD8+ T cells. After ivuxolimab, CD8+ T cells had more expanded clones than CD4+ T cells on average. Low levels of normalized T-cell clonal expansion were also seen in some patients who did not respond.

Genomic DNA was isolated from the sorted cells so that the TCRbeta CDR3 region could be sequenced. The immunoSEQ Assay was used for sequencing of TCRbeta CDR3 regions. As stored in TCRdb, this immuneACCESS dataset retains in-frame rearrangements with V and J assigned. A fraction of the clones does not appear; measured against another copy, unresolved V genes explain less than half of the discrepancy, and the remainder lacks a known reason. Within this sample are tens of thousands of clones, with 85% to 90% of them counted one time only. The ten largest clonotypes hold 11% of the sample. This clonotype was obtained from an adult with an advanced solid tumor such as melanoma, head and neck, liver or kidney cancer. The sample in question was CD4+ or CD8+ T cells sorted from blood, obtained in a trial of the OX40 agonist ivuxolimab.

This receptor carries the CDR3 CASSPQRNYGYTF. The DNA sequence reads TGTGCCAGCTCACCCCAAAGAAACTATGGCTACACCTTC. The V gene is TRBV18 and the J gene is TRBJ1-2; no D gene can be assigned with confidence. V gives up 3 bases and J gives up 2 bases, and the segment between their germline ends measures 7 bases. Based on the germline V gene, the CDR1 and CDR2 sequences are KGHSH and LQKENI. The CDR3 goes from the cysteine to the phenylalanine over 13 residues. CDR3 DNA only is kept here, 39 bases in frame from base 1.